Listed below are T cell receptor beta chains from one sample, sequenced in a study of T-cell memory formation after mild COVID-19. TCRdb redid the calling of the 5' RACE reads with MiXCR, one entry per CDR3 protein. The sample includes roughly 300,000 distinct CDR3 sequences, roughly 8% of them seen just once. Sequences were obtained from PBMCs or a T cell subset sorted from them (not recorded which). Receptors originate from a man between 18 and 35 years old who had mild COVID-19 (a few samples of this study predate the infection). Cell type and time point are not known. CDR3s include the opening cysteine and the closing phenylalanine or tryptophan. Each record gives: clone size, J gene, D gene, V gene, CDR3 DNA, CDR3 protein. D genes are given only for firm matches. The listing skips clone size in some rows; elsewhere it reads once, few, many or a size class.

clone size: .; J gene: TRBJ2-1; D gene: .; V gene: TRBV7-9; CDR3 DNA: TGTGCCAGCAGCTTATTTAACCCAGCCGATGAGCAGTTCTTC; CDR3 protein: CASSLFNPADEQFF
clone size: many; J gene: TRBJ1-6; D gene: .; V gene: TRBV12-3/TRBV12-4; CDR3 DNA: TGTGCCAGCAGTTTATCAGGAGGTAATTCACCCCTCCACTTT; CDR3 protein: CASSLSGGNSPLHF
clone size: few; J gene: TRBJ1-1; D gene: .; V gene: TRBV3-1; CDR3 DNA: TGTGCCAGCAGCCAAGACACTGAAGCTTTCTTT; CDR3 protein: CASSQDTEAFF
clone size: .; J gene: TRBJ2-2; D gene: TRBD2; V gene: TRBV7-3; CDR3 DNA: TGTGCCAGCAGCCAAGGACTAGCCGGGGAGCTGTTTTTT; CDR3 protein: CASSQGLAGELFF
clone size: many; J gene: TRBJ1-3; D gene: .; V gene: TRBV4-3; CDR3 DNA: TGCGCCAGCAGCGTAGGCCGGAACTCTGGAAACACCATATATTTT; CDR3 protein: CASSVGRNSGNTIYF
clone size: .; J gene: TRBJ2-3; D gene: TRBD2; V gene: TRBV4-2; CDR3 DNA: TGTGCCAGCAGCGGGGGGGGAGAACTTGATACGCAGTATTTT; CDR3 protein: CASSGGGELDTQYF
clone size: few; J gene: TRBJ2-3; D gene: .; V gene: TRBV20-1; CDR3 DNA: TGCAGTGCTAGAGATCTGACAGAGCCTTCCACAGATACGCAGTATTTT; CDR3 protein: CSARDLTEPSTDTQYF
clone size: many; J gene: TRBJ2-3; D gene: .; V gene: TRBV7-6; CDR3 DNA: TGTGCCAGCAGCTTAGCGGCAGGGCCTAGCACAGATACGCAGTATTTT; CDR3 protein: CASSLAAGPSTDTQYF
clone size: .; J gene: TRBJ2-5; D gene: .; V gene: TRBV9; CDR3 DNA: TGTGCCAGCAGCGTAGGCATGATCGAGACCCAGTACTTC; CDR3 protein: CASSVGMIETQYF
clone size: .; J gene: TRBJ2-5; D gene: .; V gene: TRBV7-3; CDR3 DNA: TGTGCCAGCAGCTTGGGGGCTAGATCGGAGACCCAGTACTTC; CDR3 protein: CASSLGARSETQYF
clone size: few; J gene: TRBJ1-3; D gene: TRBD1; V gene: TRBV7-2; CDR3 DNA: TGTGCCAGCGGGACAGCTCCTGGAAACACCATATATTTT; CDR3 protein: CASGTAPGNTIYF
clone size: many; J gene: TRBJ1-5; D gene: TRBD1; V gene: TRBV6-2/TRBV6-3; CDR3 DNA: TGTGCCAGCAGTTCCCTGGACAGGGGGGATAATCAGCCCCAGCATTTT; CDR3 protein: CASSSLDRGDNQPQHF
clone size: .; J gene: TRBJ1-6; D gene: .; V gene: TRBV10-3; CDR3 DNA: TGTGCCATCAGTGTGGGGCGGGAGTCACCCCTCCACTTT; CDR3 protein: CAISVGRESPLHF
clone size: few; J gene: TRBJ1-2; D gene: TRBD1; V gene: TRBV9; CDR3 DNA: TGTGCCAGCAGCGACAGGGGCCGAGAGTATGGCTACACCTTC; CDR3 protein: CASSDRGREYGYTF
clone size: few; J gene: TRBJ2-7; D gene: TRBD2; V gene: TRBV6-1; CDR3 DNA: TGTGCCAGCAGACCGGGACTAGCGGAGTTCAACGAGCAGTACTTC; CDR3 protein: CASRPGLAEFNEQYF
clone size: many; J gene: TRBJ1-3; D gene: .; V gene: TRBV12-3/TRBV12-4; CDR3 DNA: TGTGCCAGCAGCAGCCAAGGAAACACCATATATTTT; CDR3 protein: CASSSQGNTIYF
clone size: few; J gene: TRBJ2-5; D gene: TRBD1; V gene: TRBV7-9; CDR3 DNA: TGTGCCAGCAGCAGGGGACAGGGATTTCAAGAGACCCAGTACTTC; CDR3 protein: CASSRGQGFQETQYF
clone size: .; J gene: TRBJ2-5; D gene: TRBD2; V gene: TRBV5-6; CDR3 DNA: TGTGCCAGCAGCTCGGGACTAGCGGGGGGCCCAAGGACCCGTCAAGAGACCCAGTACTTC; CDR3 protein: CASSSGLAGGPRTRQETQYF
clone size: .; J gene: TRBJ2-3; D gene: .; V gene: TRBV15; CDR3 DNA: TGTGCCACCAGCAGAGGGGTCAAGGGGGCAGATACGCAGTATTTT; CDR3 protein: CATSRGVKGADTQYF
clone size: many; J gene: TRBJ2-3; D gene: TRBD2; V gene: TRBV3-1; CDR3 DNA: TGTGCCAGCAGCCCTAGCGGGGGGGCCACAGATACGCAGTATTTT; CDR3 protein: CASSPSGGATDTQYF
clone size: .; J gene: TRBJ1-5; D gene: TRBD1; V gene: TRBV20-1; CDR3 DNA: TGCAGTGCCCATAGGACAGGAACCCATCAGCCCCAGCATTTT; CDR3 protein: CSAHRTGTHQPQHF
clone size: few; J gene: TRBJ2-3; D gene: .; V gene: TRBV7-2; CDR3 DNA: TGTGCCAGCAGCCCCCCTCCCCAGTGTACCACAGATACGCAGTATTTT; CDR3 protein: CASSPPPQCTTDTQYF
clone size: many; J gene: TRBJ2-1; D gene: TRBD2; V gene: TRBV7-2; CDR3 DNA: TGTGCCAGCAGCTCGGGACTAAACAATGAGCAGTTCTTC; CDR3 protein: CASSSGLNNEQFF
clone size: .; J gene: TRBJ2-3; D gene: TRBD2; V gene: TRBV6-6; CDR3 DNA: TGTGCCAGCAAACGGGGGGGCGGAGATACGCAGTATTTT; CDR3 protein: CASKRGGGDTQYF
clone size: .; J gene: TRBJ2-7; D gene: TRBD1; V gene: TRBV6-6; CDR3 DNA: TGTGCCAGCAGGACAGGGTCCGAGCAGTACTTC; CDR3 protein: CASRTGSEQYF
clone size: many; J gene: TRBJ1-5; D gene: .; V gene: TRBV11-1; CDR3 DNA: TGTGCCAGCAGCTTATCCGACTATCAGCCCCAGCATTTT; CDR3 protein: CASSLSDYQPQHF
clone size: many; J gene: TRBJ2-3; D gene: .; V gene: TRBV29-1; CDR3 DNA: TGCAGCGCGGGGACCCAGGCGGATACGCAGTATTTT; CDR3 protein: CSAGTQADTQYF
clone size: few; J gene: TRBJ2-7; D gene: .; V gene: TRBV5-6; CDR3 DNA: TGTGCCAGCAGCTTGGGATCCGGCACCTACGAGCAGTACTTC; CDR3 protein: CASSLGSGTYEQYF
clone size: few; J gene: TRBJ2-3; D gene: TRBD1; V gene: TRBV15; CDR3 DNA: TGTGCCACCAGCGGACGGGGACAGGGGGGTGCAGATACGCAGTATTTT; CDR3 protein: CATSGRGQGGADTQYF
clone size: few; J gene: TRBJ1-1; D gene: TRBD1; V gene: TRBV9; CDR3 DNA: TGTGCCAGCAGCAGGCTGACAGGGGCATCGGGGACTGAAGCTTTCTTT; CDR3 protein: CASSRLTGASGTEAFF
clone size: .; J gene: TRBJ2-2; D gene: .; V gene: TRBV6-5; CDR3 DNA: TGTGCCAGCAGTTACTCGATCGGGGTTTCTGGGGAGCTGTTTTTT; CDR3 protein: CASSYSIGVSGELFF
clone size: .; J gene: TRBJ1-6; D gene: TRBD1; V gene: TRBV7-2; CDR3 DNA: TGTGCCAGCAGCTTAGTTGCGGGACAGTATAATTCACCCCTCCACTTT; CDR3 protein: CASSLVAGQYNSPLHF
clone size: many; J gene: TRBJ2-1; D gene: TRBD2; V gene: TRBV20-1; CDR3 DNA: TGCAGTGCTAGCGAAGCGGGGGCCCGCTGGCGGCACAATGAGCAGTTCTTC; CDR3 protein: CSASEAGARWRHNEQFF